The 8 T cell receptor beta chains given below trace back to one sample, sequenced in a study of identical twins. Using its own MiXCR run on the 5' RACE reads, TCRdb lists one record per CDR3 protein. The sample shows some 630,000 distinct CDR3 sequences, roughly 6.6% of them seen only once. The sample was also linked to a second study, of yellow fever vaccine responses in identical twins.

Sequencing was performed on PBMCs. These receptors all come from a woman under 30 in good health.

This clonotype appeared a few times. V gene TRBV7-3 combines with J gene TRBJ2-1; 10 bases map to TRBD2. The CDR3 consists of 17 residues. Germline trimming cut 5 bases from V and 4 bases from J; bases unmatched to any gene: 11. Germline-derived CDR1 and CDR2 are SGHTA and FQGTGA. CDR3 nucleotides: TGTGCCAGCAGCCTCGGAGCGGGAGGGACACAGTACAATGAGCAGTTCTTC. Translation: CASSLGAGGTQYNEQFF.

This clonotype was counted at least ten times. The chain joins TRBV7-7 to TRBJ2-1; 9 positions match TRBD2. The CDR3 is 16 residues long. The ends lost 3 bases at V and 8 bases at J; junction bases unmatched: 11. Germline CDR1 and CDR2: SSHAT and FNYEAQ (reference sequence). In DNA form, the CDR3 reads TGTGCCAGCAGCTTGCGGGAGGGACTTCGCGGGGATGAGCAGTTCTTC. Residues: CASSLREGLRGDEQFF.

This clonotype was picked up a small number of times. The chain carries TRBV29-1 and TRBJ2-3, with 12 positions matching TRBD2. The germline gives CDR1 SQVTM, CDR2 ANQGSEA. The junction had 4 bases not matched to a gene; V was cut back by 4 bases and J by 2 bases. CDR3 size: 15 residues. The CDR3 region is CSVGGTSGYTDTQYF. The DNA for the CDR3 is TGCAGCGTTGGAGGGACTAGCGGGTACACAGATACGCAGTATTTT.

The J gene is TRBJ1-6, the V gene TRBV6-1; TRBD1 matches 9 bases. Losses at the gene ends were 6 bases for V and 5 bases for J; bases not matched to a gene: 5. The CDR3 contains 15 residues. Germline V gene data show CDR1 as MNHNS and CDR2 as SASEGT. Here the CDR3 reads CASREDRGNNSPLHF. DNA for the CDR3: TGTGCCAGCAGGGAGGACAGGGGTAATAATTCACCCCTCCACTTT.

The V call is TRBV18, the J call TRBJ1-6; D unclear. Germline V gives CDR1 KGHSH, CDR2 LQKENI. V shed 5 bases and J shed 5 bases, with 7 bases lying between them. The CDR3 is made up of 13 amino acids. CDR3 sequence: CASSKLDNSPLHF. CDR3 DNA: TGTGCCAGCTCAAAGCTCGATAATTCACCCCTCCACTTT.

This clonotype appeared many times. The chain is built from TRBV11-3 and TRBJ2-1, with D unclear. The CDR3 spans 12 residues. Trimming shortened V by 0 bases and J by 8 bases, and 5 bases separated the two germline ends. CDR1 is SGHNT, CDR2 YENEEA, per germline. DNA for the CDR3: TGTGCCAGCAGCTTAGAACGCGATGAGCAGTTCTTC. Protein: CASSLERDEQFF.

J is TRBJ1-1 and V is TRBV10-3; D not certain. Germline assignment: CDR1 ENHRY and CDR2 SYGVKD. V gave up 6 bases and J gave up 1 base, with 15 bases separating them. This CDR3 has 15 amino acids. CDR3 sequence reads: CAIRGVERKNTEAFF. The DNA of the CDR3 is TGTGCCATCAGGGGCGTAGAGAGAAAGAACACTGAAGCTTTCTTT.

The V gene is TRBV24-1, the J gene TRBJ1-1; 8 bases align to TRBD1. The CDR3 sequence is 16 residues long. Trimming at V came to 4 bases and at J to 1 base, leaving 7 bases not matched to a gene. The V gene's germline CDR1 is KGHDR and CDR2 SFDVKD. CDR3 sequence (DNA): TGTGCCACCAGTGACGGACAGGGTTGGGGGAACACTGAAGCTTTCTTT. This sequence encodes CATSDGQGWGNTEAFF.